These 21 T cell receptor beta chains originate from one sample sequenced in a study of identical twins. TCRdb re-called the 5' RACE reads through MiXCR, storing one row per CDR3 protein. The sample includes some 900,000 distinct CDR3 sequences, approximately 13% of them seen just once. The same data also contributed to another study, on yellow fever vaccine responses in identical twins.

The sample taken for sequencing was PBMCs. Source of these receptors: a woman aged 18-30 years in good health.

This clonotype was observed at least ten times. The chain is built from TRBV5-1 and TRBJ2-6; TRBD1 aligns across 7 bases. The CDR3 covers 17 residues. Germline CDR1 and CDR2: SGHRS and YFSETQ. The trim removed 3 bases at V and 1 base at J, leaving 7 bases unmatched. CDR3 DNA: TGCGCCAGCAGCTGGGGACAGCTTTCTTCTGGGGCCAACGTCCTGACTTTC. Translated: CASSWGQLSSGANVLTF.

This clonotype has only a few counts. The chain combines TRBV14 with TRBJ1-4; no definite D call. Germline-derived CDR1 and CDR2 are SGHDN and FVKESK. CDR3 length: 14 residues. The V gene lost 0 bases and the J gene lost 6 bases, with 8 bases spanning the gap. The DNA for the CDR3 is TGTGCCAGCAGCCAAGAGAGGGCAGATGAAAAACTGTTTTTT. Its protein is CASSQERADEKLFF.

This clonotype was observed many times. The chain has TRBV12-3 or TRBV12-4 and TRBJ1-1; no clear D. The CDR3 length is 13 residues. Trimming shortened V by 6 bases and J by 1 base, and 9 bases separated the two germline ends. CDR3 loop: CASRPGGNTEAFF. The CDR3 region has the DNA TGTGCCAGCAGGCCCGGTGGGAACACTGAAGCTTTCTTT.

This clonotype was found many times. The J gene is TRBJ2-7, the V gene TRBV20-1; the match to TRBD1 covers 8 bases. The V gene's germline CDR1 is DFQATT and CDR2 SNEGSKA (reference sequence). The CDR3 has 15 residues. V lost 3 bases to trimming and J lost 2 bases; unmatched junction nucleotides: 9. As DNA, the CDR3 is TGCAGTGCTAGCCCTTGGCGGGACAGGACCTACGAGCAGTACGTC. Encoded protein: CSASPWRDRTYEQYV.

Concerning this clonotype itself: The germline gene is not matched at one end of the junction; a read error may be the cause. The CDR3 is CASSYSIPSWPNTGELLF. The CDR3 region has the DNA TGTGCCAGCAGTTACTCGATTCCTAGTTGGCCGAACACCGGGGAGCTGCTTTTT. The chain links TRBV6-5 to TRBJ2-2; a possible D gene is TRBD2 (5 bases). CDR1 is MNHEY, CDR2 SVGAGI, per germline. The CDR3 is made up of 18 amino acids.

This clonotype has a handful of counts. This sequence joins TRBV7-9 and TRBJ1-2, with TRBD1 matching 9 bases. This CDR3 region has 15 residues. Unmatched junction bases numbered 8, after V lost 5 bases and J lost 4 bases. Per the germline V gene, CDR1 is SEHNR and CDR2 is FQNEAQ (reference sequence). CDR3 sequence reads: CASSGAGQGTYGYTF. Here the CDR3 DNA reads TGTGCCAGCAGCGGTGCGGGACAGGGAACCTATGGCTACACCTTC. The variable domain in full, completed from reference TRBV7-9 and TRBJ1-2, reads DTGVSQNPRHKITKRGQNVTFRCDPISEHNRLYWYRQTLGQGPEFLTYFQNEAQLEKSRLLSDRFSAERPKGSFSTLEIQRTEQGDSAMYLCASSGAGQGTYGYTFGSGTRLTVV.

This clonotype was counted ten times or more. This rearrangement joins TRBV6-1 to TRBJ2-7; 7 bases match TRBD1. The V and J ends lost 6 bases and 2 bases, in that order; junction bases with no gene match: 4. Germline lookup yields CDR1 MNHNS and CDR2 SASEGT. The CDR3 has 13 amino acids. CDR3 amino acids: CASRSGGAYEQYF. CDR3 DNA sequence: TGTGCCAGCAGGTCAGGGGGAGCCTACGAGCAGTACTTC.

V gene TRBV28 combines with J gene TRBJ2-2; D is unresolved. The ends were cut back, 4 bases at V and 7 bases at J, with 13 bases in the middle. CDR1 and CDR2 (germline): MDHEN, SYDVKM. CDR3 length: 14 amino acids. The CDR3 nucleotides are TGTGCCAGCAGTTCCGCGGACGTGTTCGGGGAGCTGTTTTTT. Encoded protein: CASSSADVFGELFF.

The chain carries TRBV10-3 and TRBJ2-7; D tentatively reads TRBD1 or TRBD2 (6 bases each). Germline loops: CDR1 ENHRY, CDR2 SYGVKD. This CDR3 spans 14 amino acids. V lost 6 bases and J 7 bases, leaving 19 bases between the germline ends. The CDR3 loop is CAISNTGARREQYV. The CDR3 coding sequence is TGTGCCATCAGCAACACGGGGGCGCGGCGAGAGCAGTACGTC.

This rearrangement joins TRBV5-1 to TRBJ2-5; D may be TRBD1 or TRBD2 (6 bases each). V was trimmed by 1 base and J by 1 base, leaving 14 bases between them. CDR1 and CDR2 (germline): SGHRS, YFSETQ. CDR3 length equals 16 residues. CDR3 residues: CASSLTPRGLQETQYF. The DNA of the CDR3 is TGCGCCAGCAGCTTGACCCCCCGGGGGCTCCAAGAGACCCAGTACTTC.

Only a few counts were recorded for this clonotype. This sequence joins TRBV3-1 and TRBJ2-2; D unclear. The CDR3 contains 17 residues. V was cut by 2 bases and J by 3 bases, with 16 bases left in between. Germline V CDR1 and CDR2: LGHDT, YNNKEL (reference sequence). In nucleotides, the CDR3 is TGTGCCAGCAGCCAACTATCTTTCGGAGTGCACACCGGGGAGCTGTTTTTT. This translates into CASSQLSFGVHTGELFF.

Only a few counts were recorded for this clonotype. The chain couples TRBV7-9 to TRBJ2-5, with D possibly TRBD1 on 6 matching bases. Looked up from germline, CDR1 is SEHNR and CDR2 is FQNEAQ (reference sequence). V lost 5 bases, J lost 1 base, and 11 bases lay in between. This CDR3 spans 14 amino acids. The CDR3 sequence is CASSVTGTQETQYF. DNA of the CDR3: TGTGCCAGCAGCGTGACAGGAACCCAAGAGACCCAGTACTTC.

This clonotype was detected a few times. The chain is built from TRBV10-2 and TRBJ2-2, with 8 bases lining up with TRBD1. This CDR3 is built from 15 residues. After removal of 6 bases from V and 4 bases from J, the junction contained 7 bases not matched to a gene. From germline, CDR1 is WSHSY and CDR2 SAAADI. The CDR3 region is CASRDQGAGTGELFF. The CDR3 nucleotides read TGCGCCAGCAGAGATCAGGGGGCCGGCACCGGGGAGCTGTTTTTT.

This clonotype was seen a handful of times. The CDR3 DNA is TGTGCCAGCAGCTTAAACCTTCGGGTCTCAGGATCACCCCTCCACTTT. Amino acid sequence: CASSLNLRVSGSPLHF. The V call is TRBV7-8, the J call TRBJ1-6; D remains ambiguous. This CDR3 spans 16 amino acids. The germline CDR1 and CDR2 sequences are SGHVS and FQNEAQ. V lost 2 bases, J lost 10 bases, and 18 bases lay in between.

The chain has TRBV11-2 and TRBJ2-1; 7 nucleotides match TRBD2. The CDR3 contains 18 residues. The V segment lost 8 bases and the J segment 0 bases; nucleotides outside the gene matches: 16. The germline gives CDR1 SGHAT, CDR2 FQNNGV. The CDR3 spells CASHAGSAGVSSYNEQFF. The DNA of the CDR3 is TGTGCCAGCCACGCCGGGAGTGCGGGGGTGAGCTCCTACAATGAGCAGTTCTTC.

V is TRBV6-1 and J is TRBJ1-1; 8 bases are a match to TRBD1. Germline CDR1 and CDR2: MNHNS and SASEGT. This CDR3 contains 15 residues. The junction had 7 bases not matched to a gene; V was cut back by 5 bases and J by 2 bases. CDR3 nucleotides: TGTGCCAGCAGTCCCCAGGGGGCGGGTAACACTGAAGCTTTCTTT. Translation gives CASSPQGAGNTEAFF.

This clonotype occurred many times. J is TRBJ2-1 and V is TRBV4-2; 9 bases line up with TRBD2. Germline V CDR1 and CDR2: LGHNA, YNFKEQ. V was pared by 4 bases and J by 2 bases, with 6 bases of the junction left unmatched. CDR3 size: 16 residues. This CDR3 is CASSPRGGGAYNEQFF. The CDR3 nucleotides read TGTGCCAGCAGCCCTCGAGGCGGGGGGGCCTACAATGAGCAGTTCTTC.

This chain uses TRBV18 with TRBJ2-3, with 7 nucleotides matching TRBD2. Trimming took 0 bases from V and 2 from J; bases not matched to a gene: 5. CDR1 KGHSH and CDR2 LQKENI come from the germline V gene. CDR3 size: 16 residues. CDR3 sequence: CASSPPGLQNTDTQYF. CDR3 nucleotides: TGTGCCAGCTCACCACCGGGACTACAAAACACAGATACGCAGTATTTT.

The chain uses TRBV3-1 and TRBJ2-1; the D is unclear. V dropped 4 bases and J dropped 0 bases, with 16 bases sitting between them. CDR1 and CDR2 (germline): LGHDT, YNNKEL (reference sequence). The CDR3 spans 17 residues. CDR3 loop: CASSPLSLPTSYNEQFF. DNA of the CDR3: TGTGCCAGCAGCCCACTTTCACTACCAACCTCCTACAATGAGCAGTTCTTC.

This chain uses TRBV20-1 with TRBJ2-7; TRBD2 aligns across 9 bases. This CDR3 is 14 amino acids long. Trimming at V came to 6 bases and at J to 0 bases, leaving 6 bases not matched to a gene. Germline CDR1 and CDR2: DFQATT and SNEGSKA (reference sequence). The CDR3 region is CSALAGRGSYEQYV. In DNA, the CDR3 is TGCAGTGCCCTAGCGGGGAGGGGCTCCTACGAGCAGTACGTC.

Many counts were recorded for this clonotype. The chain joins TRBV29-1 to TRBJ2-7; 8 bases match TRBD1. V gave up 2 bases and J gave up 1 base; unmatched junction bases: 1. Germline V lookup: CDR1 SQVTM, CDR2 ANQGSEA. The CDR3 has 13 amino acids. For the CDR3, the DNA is TGCAGCGTTGAACAGGGGGCGTCCTACGAGCAGTACTTC. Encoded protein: CSVEQGASYEQYF.